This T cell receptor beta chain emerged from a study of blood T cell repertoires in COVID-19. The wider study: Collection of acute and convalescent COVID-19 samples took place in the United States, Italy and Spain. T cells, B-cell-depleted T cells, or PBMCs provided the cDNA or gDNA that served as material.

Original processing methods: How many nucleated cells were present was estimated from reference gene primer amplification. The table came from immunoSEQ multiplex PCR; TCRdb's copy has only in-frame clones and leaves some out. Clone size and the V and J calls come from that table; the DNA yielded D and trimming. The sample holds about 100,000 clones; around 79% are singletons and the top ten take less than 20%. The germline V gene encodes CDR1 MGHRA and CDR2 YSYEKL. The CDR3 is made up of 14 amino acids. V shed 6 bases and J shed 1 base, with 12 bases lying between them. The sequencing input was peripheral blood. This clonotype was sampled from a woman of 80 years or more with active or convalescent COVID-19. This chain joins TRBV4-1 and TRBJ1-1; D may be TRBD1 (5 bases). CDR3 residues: CASSRRDENTEAFF. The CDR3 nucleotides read TGCGCCAGCAGTCGCAGGGATGAGAACACTGAAGCTTTCTTT.